A single sample gave rise to the 22 T cell receptor beta chains below, sequenced in a study of cytomegalovirus exposure and HLA in healthy donors. Amplification used 60 Vbeta primers and 13 Jbeta primers. The protocol was immunoSEQ multiplex PCR, while the TCRdb copy is restricted to in-frame clones and leaves out a portion. The sample records about 130,000 clones, over 70% being singletons. Sequencing was performed on PBMCs. The receptors shown here come from a woman aged 40-49 years in good health and CMV-seronegative.

The rearrangement links TRBV4-2 to TRBJ2-1; 10 positions agree with TRBD2. The germline gives CDR1 LGHNA, CDR2 YNFKEQ. The CDR3 totals 15 residues. V dropped 1 base and J dropped 5; count of bases not matched to a gene: 2. CDR3 nucleotides: TGTGCCAGCAGCCAAGGAGCGGGGGGGAACAATGAGCAGTTCTTC. It codes for CASSQGAGGNNEQFF.

The chain combines TRBV7-9 with TRBJ2-5, with TRBD2 matching over 7 bases. CDR1 SEHNR and CDR2 FQNEAQ come from the germline V gene (reference sequence). This CDR3 region has 13 residues. V shed 7 bases and J 10 bases; nucleotides not matched to a gene: 12. This CDR3 reads CASTVGGLMGQYF. The CDR3 nucleotides are TGTGCCAGCACTGTGGGAGGGTTAATGGGCCAGTACTTC.

This clone was seen a few times. The J gene is TRBJ1-1, the V gene TRBV7-9; TRBD1 is a possible D gene (6 bases). Trimming took off 5 bases at V and 1 base at J, with 11 bases between the two ends. The CDR3 runs to 14 residues. Germline V lookup: CDR1 SEHNR, CDR2 FQNEAQ (reference sequence). CDR3 DNA sequence: TGTGCCAGCAGCGTCCAGACAGGGAACACTGAAGCTTTCTTT. Residues: CASSVQTGNTEAFF.

The CDR3 spells CASSFVPEADYGYTF. The CDR3 DNA reads as TGTGCCAGCAGCTTTGTTCCGGAGGCAGACTATGGCTACACCTTC. V is TRBV5-5 and J is TRBJ1-2, with D hard to call. The V end was cut by 2 bases, the J end by 3 bases, with 14 bases between. This CDR3 contains 15 residues. Germline CDR1 reads SGHKS; CDR2 reads YYEKEE (reference sequence).

This clone was counted only a few times. The rearrangement links TRBV7-2 to TRBJ2-3; the match to TRBD2 covers 8 bases. V trimming: 11 bases; J trimming: 2 bases; junction bases outside the gene matches: 9. The CDR3 consists of 14 residues. The V gene's germline CDR1 is SGHTA and CDR2 FQGNSA. CDR3 loop: CAAELADITDTQYF. Here the CDR3 DNA reads TGTGCCGCCGAACTAGCGGACATCACAGATACGCAGTATTTT. The full variable domain, in which reference TRBV7-2 and TRBJ2-3 provide the parts outside the CDR3, is GAGVSQSPSNKVTEKGKDVELRCDPISGHTALYWYRQSLGQGLEFLIYFQGNSAPDKSGLPSDRFSAERTGGSVSTLTIQRTQQEDSAVYLCAAELADITDTQYFGPGTRLTVL.

V usage is TRBV7-6 and J usage is TRBJ2-7; 8 bases are shared with TRBD2. The germline gives CDR1 SGHVS, CDR2 FNYEAQ. This CDR3 has 15 amino acids. The V and J ends lost 1 base and 4 bases, in that order; junction bases with no gene match: 6. CDR3 in amino acids: CASSLEAGGQYEQYF. The CDR3 DNA reads TGTGCCAGCAGCTTAGAGGCGGGAGGCCAATACGAGCAGTACTTC.

The V call is TRBV5-1, the J call TRBJ2-1; TRBD2 matches 8 bases. V gave up 4 bases and J gave up 4 bases; unmatched junction bases: 7. CDR1 and CDR2 (germline): SGHRS, YFSETQ. This CDR3 has 15 amino acids. CDR3 loop: CASSRSGGPYNEQFF. CDR3 DNA: TGCGCCAGCAGCAGGAGCGGGGGCCCTTACAATGAGCAGTTCTTC. The whole variable domain, remainder taken from reference TRBV5-1 and TRBJ2-1, is KAGVTQTPRYLIKTRGQQVTLSCSPISGHRSVSWYQQTPGQGLQFLFEYFSETQRNKGNFPGRFSGRQFSNSRSEMNVSTLELGDSALYLCASSRSGGPYNEQFFGPGTRLTVL.

The rearrangement joins TRBV5-4 to TRBJ2-7, with D possibly being TRBD2 (5 bases). CDR1 SGHNT and CDR2 YYREEE come from the germline V gene (reference sequence). With 0 bases removed from V and 3 bases from J, the gap between germline ends came to 16 bases. The CDR3 consists of 16 residues. The CDR3 DNA reads as TGTGCCAGCAGCTTGGCTTTAGGCGGCCGGGACTACGAGCAGTACTTC. This encodes CASSLALGGRDYEQYF.

This chain connects TRBV27 to TRBJ2-1, with TRBD2 matching over 14 bases. Trimming took 4 bases from V and 7 from J; bases not matched to a gene: 3. This CDR3 comprises 15 residues. CDR1 and CDR2 (germline): MNHEY, SMNVEV (reference sequence). CDR3 DNA sequence: TGTGCCAGCAGTTCGGGACTAGCGGGAGTTAATGAGCAGTTCTTC. This encodes CASSSGLAGVNEQFF.

The rearrangement uses TRBV2 and TRBJ1-2, with D possibly TRBD1 on 5 matching bases. CDR1 and CDR2 from the germline V gene are SNHLY and FYNNEI. V was pared by 7 bases and J by 1 base, with 16 bases between. The CDR3 is 15 amino acids. This chain's CDR3 is CASTETEILNYGYTF. CDR3 DNA sequence: TGTGCCAGCACCGAGACAGAAATTCTTAACTATGGCTACACCTTC.

This rearrangement joins TRBV7-9 to TRBJ2-1; D is unresolved. The V end lost 2 bases, the J end lost 9 bases, and 11 bases lay between the germline ends. The CDR3 has 13 residues. The germline V gene encodes CDR1 SEHNR and CDR2 FQNEAQ (reference sequence). The CDR3 protein is CASSLNGVSEQFF. The DNA of the CDR3 is TGTGCCAGCAGCTTAAACGGAGTGTCTGAGCAGTTCTTC. Drawing the rest from reference TRBV7-9 and TRBJ2-1, the complete variable domain is DTGVSQNPRHKITKRGQNVTFRCDPISEHNRLYWYRQTLGQGPEFLTYFQNEAQLEKSRLLSDRFSAERPKGSFSTLEIQRTEQGDSAMYLCASSLNGVSEQFFGPGTRLTVL.

V gene TRBV2 combines with J gene TRBJ2-2, with 15 bases aligning to TRBD2. J lost 3 bases, V lost 8 bases, and 10 bases had no gene match. The CDR3 runs to 18 residues. Looked up from germline, CDR1 is SNHLY and CDR2 is FYNNEI. The CDR3 region is CASGRTSGRAVDTGELFF. CDR3 DNA sequence: TGTGCCAGCGGCCGGACTAGCGGGAGGGCCGTTGACACCGGGGAGCTGTTTTTT.

This clone occurred a few times. This chain joins TRBV28 and TRBJ1-5, with 8 positions matching TRBD1. This CDR3 is built from 15 residues. Germline CDR1 MDHEN, CDR2 SYDVKM. Trimming at V came to 3 bases and at J to 4 bases, leaving 5 bases not matched to a gene. CDR3 in amino acids: CASSLGQGANQPQHF. As DNA, the CDR3 is TGTGCCAGCAGTTTGGGGCAGGGGGCAAATCAGCCCCAGCATTTT.

The V call is TRBV6-1, the J call TRBJ2-7; 11 bases are a match to TRBD2. CDR3 size: 15 residues. The junction had 5 bases not matched to a gene; V was cut back by 3 bases and J by 4 bases. The V gene's germline CDR1 is MNHNS and CDR2 SASEGT. The CDR3 DNA reads as TGTGCCAGCAGTGAGGATTTAGCGGGGGGGTACGAGCAGTACTTC. Encoded protein: CASSEDLAGGYEQYF.

The chain links TRBV28 to TRBJ1-2, with D maybe TRBD1 (6 bases). V was trimmed by 5 bases and J by 5 bases, leaving 12 bases between them. CDR3 size: 13 residues. Germline values: CDR1 MDHEN, CDR2 SYDVKM. The CDR3 here is CASSPGDKYGYTF. As DNA, the CDR3 is TGTGCCAGCAGTCCCGGGGACAAATATGGCTACACCTTC.

The chain uses TRBV19 and TRBJ2-7, with 8 bases fitting TRBD2. This CDR3 comprises 14 residues. Germline-derived CDR1 and CDR2 are LNHDA and SQIVND (reference sequence). With 3 bases clipped from V and 4 bases from J, the junction kept 5 bases outside the gene matches. This CDR3 is CASSIAGGGYEQYF. In nucleotides, the CDR3 is TGTGCCAGTAGTATTGCGGGAGGAGGTTACGAGCAGTACTTC.

The chain couples TRBV5-5 to TRBJ2-1; TRBD2 matches at 7 bases. Per germline, CDR1 SGHKS and CDR2 YYEKEE (reference sequence). Trimming at V came to 2 bases and at J to 5 bases, leaving 10 bases not matched to a gene. This CDR3 has 16 amino acids. CDR3 residues: CASSLFGGTIDNEQFF. The CDR3 DNA reads as TGTGCCAGCAGCTTATTTGGCGGGACTATCGACAATGAGCAGTTCTTC. Looking up the rest from reference TRBV5-5 and TRBJ2-1 gives the full variable domain: DAGVTQSPTHLIKTRGQQVTLRCSPISGHKSVSWYQQVLGQGPQFIFQYYEKEERGRGNFPDRFSARQFPNYSSELNVNALLLGDSALYLCASSLFGGTIDNEQFFGPGTRLTVL.

This chain uses TRBV5-1 with TRBJ2-2; 10 bases are a match to TRBD2. Germline-derived CDR1 and CDR2 are SGHRS and YFSETQ. The CDR3 spans 17 residues. Losses at the gene ends were 4 bases for V and 1 base for J; bases not matched to a gene: 7. The DNA for the CDR3 is TGCGCCAGCAGCCCTTTGGCTAGCGGGAGGAACACCGGGGAGCTGTTTTTT. Translated: CASSPLASGRNTGELFF.

J is TRBJ2-5 and V is TRBV27; weak D call: TRBD2 (6 bases). In germline, CDR1 is MNHEY, CDR2 SMNVEV (reference sequence). Trimming stripped 6 bases from V and 5 bases from J, with 22 bases between. This CDR3 contains 16 residues. In DNA form, the CDR3 reads TGTGCCAGCAGGAGGACAACGACTAGTTATGAGGAGACCCAGTACTTC. The encoded protein is CASRRTTTSYEETQYF.

This clone was observed a handful of times. The chain combines TRBV7-8 with TRBJ1-4, with 7 bases fitting TRBD1. Losses at the gene ends were 0 bases for V and 6 bases for J; bases not matched to a gene: 4. Germline values: CDR1 SGHVS, CDR2 FQNEAQ. The CDR3 has 15 amino acids. CDR3 coding DNA: TGTGCCAGCAGCTTAGCTAAAGGGGGCTATGAAAAACTGTTTTTT. This codes for CASSLAKGGYEKLFF.

The chain uses TRBV4-1 and TRBJ2-6, with a weak D call TRBD1 (6 bases). The V and J ends lost 4 bases and 1 base respectively, with 14 bases between them. Germline V gene data show CDR1 as MGHRA and CDR2 as YSYEKL. The CDR3 totals 17 residues. Here the CDR3 DNA reads TGCGCCAGCAGCCCCCAGGGGAGACGGTCTGGGGCCAACGTCCTGACTTTC. It translates to CASSPQGRRSGANVLTF.

This clone was observed once. The gene calls are TRBV28 and TRBJ1-1, with a weak D call TRBD1 (5 bases). Germline V gene data show CDR1 as MDHEN and CDR2 as SYDVKM. V lost 2 bases, J lost 7 bases, and 8 bases lay in between. The CDR3 is 12 amino acids. The DNA for the CDR3 is TGTGCCAGCAGTTTAAGGGGAGGTGAAGCTTTCTTT. Amino acid sequence: CASSLRGGEAFF. The full variable domain, its missing parts supplied by reference TRBV28 and TRBJ1-1, is DVKVTQSSRYLVKRTGEKVFLECVQDMDHENMFWYRQDPGLGLRLIYFSYDVKMKEKGDIPEGYSVSREKKERFSLILESASTNQTSMYLCASSLRGGEAFFGQGTRLTVV.